This TCR beta chain was identified in a study of CD8+ T cells in alopecia areata. Sorted populations comprised CD4+ and CD8+ T cells obtained from PBMCs. This CDR3 region has 19 residues. Looked up from germline, CDR1 is SGHNT and CDR2 is YYREEE (reference sequence). The V segment lost 0 bases and the J segment 0 bases; nucleotides outside the gene matches: 12. Regarding the study as a whole: Tissue-resident alphabeta T cells belonging to normal skin likewise get sequenced within scalp specimens. Patients shared TCRs less clearly than mice did, possibly for HLA-related reasons.

After isolation, RNA underwent reverse transcription to generate cDNA as the sequencing template. TCRdb's copy holds only in-frame clones and misses some; the assay was immunoSEQ multiplex PCR. Among more than 100,000 clones listed, approximately 58% were seen once. A word on this clone: Its antigen remains unknown.

This sequence was found in a human donor in good health. This chain uses TRBV5-4 with TRBJ2-1; TRBD2 matches 7 bases. Sequencing was performed on CD4+ T cells sorted from blood. The CDR3 region is CASSLAYGAGGGSYNEQFF. The CDR3, as DNA: TGTGCCAGCAGCTTGGCCTACGGGGCTGGCGGGGGCTCCTACAATGAGCAGTTCTTC.